This T cell receptor (beta chain) stems from a study of T cells after yellow fever vaccination. General study results and limits: Compared with primary, the secondary response was weaker and peaked at day 5, not 15.

Each CDR3 protein is one row after TCRdb ran MiXCR on the 5' RACE reads. The data contain approximately 85,000 distinct CDR3 sequences, about 14% of them singletons. This clonotype was observed a handful of times. The input for sequencing was CD8+ T cells not binding an NS4B(214-222) dextramer, sorted from PBMCs, taken approximately 22 days after the first yellow fever vaccination. This clonotype was sampled from a man aged 18 to 29 who received the YFV17D yellow fever vaccine.

DNA of the CDR3: TGCGCCAGCAGCTTGGAGGGGATGAACACTGAAGCTTTCTTT. It translates to CASSLEGMNTEAFF. The gene calls are TRBV5-1 and TRBJ1-1; tentative D call: TRBD1 (5 bases). Germline V gene lookup returns CDR1 SGHRS and CDR2 YFSETQ. The CDR3 totals 14 residues. V was trimmed by 0 bases and J by 0 bases, leaving 6 bases between them.